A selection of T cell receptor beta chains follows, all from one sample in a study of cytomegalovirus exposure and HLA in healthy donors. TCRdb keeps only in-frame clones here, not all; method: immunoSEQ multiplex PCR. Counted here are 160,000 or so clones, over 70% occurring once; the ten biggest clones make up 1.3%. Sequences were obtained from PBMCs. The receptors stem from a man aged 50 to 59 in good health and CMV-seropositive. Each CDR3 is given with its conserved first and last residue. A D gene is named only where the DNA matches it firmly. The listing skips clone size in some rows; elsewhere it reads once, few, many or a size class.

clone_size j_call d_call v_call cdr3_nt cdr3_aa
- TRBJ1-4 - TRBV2 TGTGCCAGCATCGGCAGTGAGGTTGAAAAACTGTTTTTT CASIGSEVEKLFF
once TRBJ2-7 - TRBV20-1 TGCAGTGTTCGGGAGAACTACGAGCAGTACTTC CSVRENYEQYF
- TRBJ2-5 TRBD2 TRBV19 TGTGCCAGTAGGGAGCGGGGGGGCTCGGAGACCCAGTACTTC CASRERGGSETQYF
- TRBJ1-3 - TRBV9 TGTGCCAGCAGCGCCGGGGAGCCTGGCACTGGAAACACCATATATTTT CASSAGEPGTGNTIYF
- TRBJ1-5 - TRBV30 TGTGCCTGGAGTGACAGGTGGGATCAGCCCCAGCATTTT CAWSDRWDQPQHF
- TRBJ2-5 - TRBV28 TGTGCCAGCAGTTTGCGGGGCATCGAGACCCAGTACTTC CASSLRGIETQYF
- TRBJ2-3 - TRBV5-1 TGCGCCAGCCAGCCAGGCACTAGCACAGATACGCAGTATTTT CASQPGTSTDTQYF
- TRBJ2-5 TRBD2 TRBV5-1 TGCGCCAGCAGCTTGGCGGGGACTAAAGAAGAGACCCAGTACTTC CASSLAGTKEETQYF
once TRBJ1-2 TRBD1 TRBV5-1 TGCGCCAGCAGTCTCGACAGGGACCAATATGGCTACACCTTC CASSLDRDQYGYTF
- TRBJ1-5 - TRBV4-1 TGCGCCAGCAGCCAAGTCGGGAGTGGCAATCAGCCCCAGCATTTT CASSQVGSGNQPQHF
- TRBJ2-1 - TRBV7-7 TGTGCTAGCAGCTTAGTAGTCGGGTATGAGCAGTTCTTC CASSLVVGYEQFF
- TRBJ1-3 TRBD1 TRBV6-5 TGTGCCAGCAGTTACCAGGGGGCGCTTGGAAACACCATATATTTT CASSYQGALGNTIYF
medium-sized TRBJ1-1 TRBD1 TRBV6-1 TGTGCCAGCAGTGACTACAGGGGATACACTGAAGCTTTCTTT CASSDYRGYTEAFF
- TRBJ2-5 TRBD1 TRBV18 TGTGCCAGCTCCCGACGGGGGACAGGGGGCCAAGAGACCCAGTACTTC CASSRRGTGGQETQYF
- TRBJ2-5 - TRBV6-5 TGTGCCAGCAAGGGCGGGGTCGGCTTCAAGCAGTACTTC CASKGGVGFKQYF
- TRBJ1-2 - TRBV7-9 TGTGCCAGCAGCTTAGGGGGCCAGGGTGAGAAGGGCTACACCTTC CASSLGGQGEKGYTF
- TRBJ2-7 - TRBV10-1 TGCGCCAGCAGTGAGGGACAGGGGTCGGAAGCGGGGGCCGCCTACGAGCAGTACTTC CASSEGQGSEAGAAYEQYF
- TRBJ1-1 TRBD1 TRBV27 TGTGCCAGCAGGCCGGGACAGGGATTTCTGATAGACGCTTTCTTT CASRPGQGFLIDAFF
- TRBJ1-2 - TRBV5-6 TGTGCCTCGGGGCGGGACCCGCGGGGCTACACCTTC CASGRDPRGYTF
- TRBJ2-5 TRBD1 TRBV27 TGTGCCAGCAGTTTTTACAGGGGGTTCCGGACCCAGTACTTC CASSFYRGFRTQYF
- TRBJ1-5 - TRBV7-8 TGTGCCAGCAGCTTAGGGAGGGTAGGCCATCAGCCCCAGCATTTT CASSLGRVGHQPQHF
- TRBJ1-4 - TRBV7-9 TGTTCCAGCAGCTTAGGAGGACAGAATAATGAAAAACTGTTTTTT CSSSLGGQNNEKLFF
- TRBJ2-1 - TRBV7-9 TGTGCCAGCAGCGTTAGCGATGAGCAGTTCTTC CASSVSDEQFF
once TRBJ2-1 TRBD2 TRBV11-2 TGTGCCAGCAGCCTAAGAAGGACTAGCTACAATGAGCAGTTCTTC CASSLRRTSYNEQFF
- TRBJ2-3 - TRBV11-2 TGTGCCAGCAGCCTCCTGGAAGGGGGGGGCCGGTCCGATACGCAGTATTTT CASSLLEGGGRSDTQYF
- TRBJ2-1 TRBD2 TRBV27 TGTGCCAGCAGTTTTGGGGGGCTAGCGGGGGCTTTATCCTACAATGAGCAGTTCTTC CASSFGGLAGALSYNEQFF
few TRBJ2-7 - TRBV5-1 TGCGCCAGCAGGCCTCGTGGGAGTTCCGACGAGCAGTACTTC CASRPRGSSDEQYF
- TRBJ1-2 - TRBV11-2 TGTGCCAGCAGCCTAATACAGGTTGGCTATGGCTACACCTTC CASSLIQVGYGYTF
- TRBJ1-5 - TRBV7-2 TGTGCCAGCAGCCCGGACAGTCTCAATCAGCCCCAGCATTTT CASSPDSLNQPQHF
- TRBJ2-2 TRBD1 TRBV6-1 TGTGCCAGCAGGGGGACAGCCAACACCGGGGAGCTGTTTTTT CASRGTANTGELFF
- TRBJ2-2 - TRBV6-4 TGTGCCAGCAGTCTACTAGCCGACACCGGGGAGCTGTTTTTT CASSLLADTGELFF
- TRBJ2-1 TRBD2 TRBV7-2 TGTGCCAGCAGCGCCCCCGGATTCAGCGGGGATTACAATGAGCAGTTCTTC CASSAPGFSGDYNEQFF
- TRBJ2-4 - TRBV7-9 TGTGCCAGCAGCCCACGCGCAGGGGCCAACATTCAGTACTTC CASSPRAGANIQYF
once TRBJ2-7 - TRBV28 TGTGCCAGCAGCACAGGGTTTTTAAAGCAGTACTTC CASSTGFLKQYF
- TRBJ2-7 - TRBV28 TGTGCCAGCAGTAACCAGGGGTTCGCACCTTCCGCCTACGAGCAGTACTTC CASSNQGFAPSAYEQYF
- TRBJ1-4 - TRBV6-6 TGTGCCAGTCGAAGACGGGGGTCCGGCGAAAAACTGTTTTTT CASRRRGSGEKLFF
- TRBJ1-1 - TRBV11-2 TGTGCCAGCAGCCCACGACAGTTCATGAACACTGAAGCTTTCTTT CASSPRQFMNTEAFF
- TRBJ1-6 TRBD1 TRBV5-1 TGCGCCAGCAGCAGGGGGACAGAAAATTCACCCCTCCACTTT CASSRGTENSPLHF
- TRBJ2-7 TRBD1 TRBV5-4 TGTGCCAGCAGCCCTCCCGGGACAGGGTCACTTCTGGGCGAGCAGTACTTC CASSPPGTGSLLGEQYF
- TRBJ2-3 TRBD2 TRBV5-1 TGCGCCAGCAGCCCCACCCTAGGCGGGGGGGCCATGACAGATACGCAGTATTTT CASSPTLGGGAMTDTQYF
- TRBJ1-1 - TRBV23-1 TGCGCCAGCAGGCGAGCCCGGGGGGACACTGAAGCTTTCTTT CASRRARGDTEAFF
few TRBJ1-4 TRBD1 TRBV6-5 TGTGCCAGCAGTTACTCGGGACAGGCTAATGAAAAACTGTTTTTT CASSYSGQANEKLFF
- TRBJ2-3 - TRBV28 TGTGCCAGCAGCTGGCAGCAGGGGATCACAGATACGCAGTATTTT CASSWQQGITDTQYF
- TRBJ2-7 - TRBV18 TGTGCCAGCTCACCCTCGTCCTCCTACGAGCAGTACTTC CASSPSSSYEQYF
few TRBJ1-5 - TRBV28 TGTGCCAGCGTCACAGGACATCAGCCCCAGCATTTT CASVTGHQPQHF
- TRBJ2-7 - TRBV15 TGTGCCACCAGCAGAGACTTTGGATCCTCGACTAACGACTTC CATSRDFGSSTNDF
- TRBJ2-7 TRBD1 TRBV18 TGTGCCAGCTCACCGCCGGACAGGGCCGATATCTACGAGCAGTACTTC CASSPPDRADIYEQYF
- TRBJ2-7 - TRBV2 TGTGCCAGCAAAACAGCCTACGAGCAGTACTTC CASKTAYEQYF
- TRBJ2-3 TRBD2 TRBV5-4 TGTGCCAGCAGCTTCGGGACTACTAGCACAGATACGCAGTATTTT CASSFGTTSTDTQYF